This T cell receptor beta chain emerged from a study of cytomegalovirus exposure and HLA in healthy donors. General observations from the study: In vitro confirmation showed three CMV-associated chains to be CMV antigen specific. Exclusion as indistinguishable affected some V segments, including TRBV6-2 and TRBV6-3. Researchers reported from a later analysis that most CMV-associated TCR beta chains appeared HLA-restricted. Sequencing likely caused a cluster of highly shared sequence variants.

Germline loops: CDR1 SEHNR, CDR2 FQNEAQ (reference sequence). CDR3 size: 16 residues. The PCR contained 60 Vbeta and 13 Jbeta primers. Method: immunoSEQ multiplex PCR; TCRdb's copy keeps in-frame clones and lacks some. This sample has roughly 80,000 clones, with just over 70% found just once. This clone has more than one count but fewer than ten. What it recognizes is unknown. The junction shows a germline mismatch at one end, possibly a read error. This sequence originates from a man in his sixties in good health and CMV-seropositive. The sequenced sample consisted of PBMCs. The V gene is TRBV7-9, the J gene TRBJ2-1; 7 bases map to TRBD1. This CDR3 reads CSSSSPGQSSYNEQFF. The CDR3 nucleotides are TGTTCCAGCAGCTCTCCGGGACAGAGCTCCTACAATGAGCAGTTCTTC.